This entry lists 23 T cell receptor beta chains sequenced from one sample in a study of blood T cell repertoires in COVID-19. TCRdb's copy holds only in-frame clones and misses some; the assay was immunoSEQ multiplex PCR. The table lists roughly 290,000 clones, 90% of them singletons. The sample consisted of peripheral blood. These receptors were taken from a woman between 25 and 40 years old with COVID-19, enrolled during active disease.

The V and J genes are TRBV2 and TRBJ1-5; 8 bases agree with TRBD1. The germline gives CDR1 SNHLY, CDR2 FYNNEI. This CDR3 region has 14 residues. V lost 2 bases and J lost 11; bases outside the gene matches: 8. Here the CDR3 reads CASSETGTGWSQHF. Here the CDR3 DNA reads TGTGCCAGCAGTGAAACCGGGACAGGCTGGTCCCAGCATTTT. Filled out from reference TRBV2 and TRBJ1-5, the complete variable domain reads EPEVTQTPSHQVTQMGQEVILRCVPISNHLYFYWYRQILGQKVEFLVSFYNNEISEKSEIFDDQFSVERPDGSNFTLKIRSTKLEDSAMYFCASSETGTGWSQHFGDGTRLSIL.

As for this clone: The same CDR3 arises from other DNA sequences in this sample as well. The rearrangement links TRBV28 to TRBJ1-2, with a possible D match to TRBD1 (5 bases). CDR1 is MDHEN and CDR2 is SYDVKM in the germline V gene. The CDR3 consists of 13 residues. The germline V and J ends were trimmed by 2 bases and 2 bases, with 6 bases remaining between them. CDR3 residues: CASSLAGNYGYTF. In DNA, the CDR3 is TGTGCCAGCAGTTTAGCAGGGAACTATGGCTACACCTTC.

The chain carries TRBV24-1 and TRBJ1-2; 9 nucleotides align to TRBD1. CDR1 and CDR2 (germline): KGHDR, SFDVKD. With 4 bases clipped from V and 2 bases from J, the junction kept 13 bases outside the gene matches. The CDR3 runs 18 residues. CDR3 in amino acids: CATSDRGQGGRGNYGYTF. The CDR3 coding sequence is TGTGCCACCAGTGACCGGGGACAGGGAGGACGGGGGAACTATGGCTACACCTTC.

The chain is built from TRBV27 and TRBJ2-5; 10 nucleotides agree with TRBD2. Germline CDR1 is MNHEY and CDR2 is SMNVEV (reference sequence). This CDR3 has 15 residues. V gave up 3 bases and J gave up 2 bases; unmatched junction bases: 3. The CDR3 loop is CASSFEAGGQETQYF. The CDR3 coding sequence is TGTGCCAGCAGTTTTGAAGCGGGAGGGCAAGAGACCCAGTACTTC.

The chain couples TRBV9 to TRBJ2-7; D call uncertain. The germline V gene encodes CDR1 SGDLS and CDR2 YYNGEE. V shed 0 bases and J shed 7 bases, with 11 bases lying between them. This CDR3 is built from 13 residues. CDR3: CASSVDGRSEQYF. The CDR3 DNA reads as TGTGCCAGCAGCGTAGATGGTAGGAGTGAGCAGTACTTC.

The V gene is TRBV5-1, the J gene TRBJ2-1, with TRBD2 identical over 12 bases. The CDR3 extends over 14 amino acids. Germline V gene lookup returns CDR1 SGHRS and CDR2 YFSETQ. Trimming took 2 bases from V and 9 from J; bases not matched to a gene: 3. Here the CDR3 DNA reads TGCGCCAGCAGCTTTCTAGCGGGAGGGGGTGAGCAGTTCTTC. Its protein is CASSFLAGGGEQFF. Filled out from reference TRBV5-1 and TRBJ2-1, the complete variable domain reads KAGVTQTPRYLIKTRGQQVTLSCSPISGHRSVSWYQQTPGQGLQFLFEYFSETQRNKGNFPGRFSGRQFSNSRSEMNVSTLELGDSALYLCASSFLAGGGEQFFGPGTRLTVL.

This clone was observed a single time. This chain connects TRBV5-6 to TRBJ2-7; 7 bases are shared with TRBD1. The CDR3 contains 14 residues. Germline values: CDR1 SGHDT, CDR2 YYEEEE. V shed 3 bases, J shed 3 bases, and the junction held 6 bases outside the gene matches. The CDR3 is CASSSTGVLYEQYF. CDR3 coding DNA: TGTGCCAGCAGCTCCACAGGGGTCCTCTACGAGCAGTACTTC.

The chain carries TRBV2 and TRBJ2-2; 7 bases fit TRBD1. This CDR3 spans 14 amino acids. The ends lost 7 bases at V and 1 base at J; junction bases unmatched: 3. From germline, CDR1 is SNHLY and CDR2 FYNNEI. The CDR3 DNA reads TGTGCCAGCAAGGGGGCGCAGAACACCGGGGAGCTGTTTTTT. Translating it yields CASKGAQNTGELFF.

The genes are TRBV6-1 and TRBJ2-1; TRBD2 agrees at 13 bases. Trimming took 4 bases from V and 3 from J; bases not matched to a gene: 3. Germline CDR1 reads MNHNS; CDR2 reads SASEGT. The CDR3 sequence is 16 residues long. CDR3 region: CASSAGLAGDYNEQFF. The CDR3 DNA sequence: TGTGCCAGCAGTGCCGGACTAGCGGGAGACTACAATGAGCAGTTCTTC.

This clone was observed a handful of times. The gene calls are TRBV30 and TRBJ1-1, with TRBD1 matching over 7 bases. The germline V gene has CDR1 GTSNPN and CDR2 SVGIG (reference sequence). Trimming took 3 bases from V and 7 from J; bases not matched to a gene: 11. The CDR3 has 14 residues. CDR3 in amino acids: CAWRRGPGNIEAFF. The CDR3 bases are TGTGCCTGGAGGAGGGGGCCGGGTAATATTGAAGCTTTCTTT.

This clone has a single count. The same CDR3 also results from other DNA sequences found in this sample. V gene TRBV6-1 combines with J gene TRBJ1-1; 7 positions agree with TRBD1. The V segment lost 3 bases and the J segment 11 bases; nucleotides outside the gene matches: 0. The germline V gene has CDR1 MNHNS and CDR2 SASEGT. The CDR3 has 10 amino acids. DNA of the CDR3: TGTGCCAGCAGTGACAGGGGGGCTTTCTTT. As protein: CASSDRGAFF.

The chain uses TRBV5-1 and TRBJ2-3, with a possible D match to TRBD2 (6 bases). Deletions cut 0 bases from V and 1 base from J, with 9 bases between. This CDR3 spans 15 amino acids. CDR1 and CDR2 from the germline V gene are SGHRS and YFSETQ. This CDR3 reads CASSLAGGGTDTQYF. Here the CDR3 DNA reads TGCGCCAGCAGCTTGGCTGGCGGGGGCACAGATACGCAGTATTTT.

The chain combines TRBV3-1 (or the pseudogene TRBV3-2) with TRBJ2-5, with 7 bases lining up with TRBD2. Losses at the gene ends were 0 bases for V and 5 bases for J; bases not matched to a gene: 6. The CDR3 has 15 amino acids. Germline V gene sequence: CDR1 LGHDT, CDR2 YNNKEL (reference sequence). In DNA, the CDR3 is TGTGCCAGCAGCCAAGATTTAAGCGGGAAGGAGACCCAGTACTTC. Translating it yields CASSQDLSGKETQYF.

The J gene is TRBJ1-1, the V gene TRBV7-9; 9 bases fit TRBD1. The trim removed 4 bases at V and 0 bases at J, leaving 3 bases unmatched. CDR3 length: 15 residues. CDR1 and CDR2 from the germline V gene are SEHNR and FQNEAQ (reference sequence). CDR3 sequence reads: CASSSQGALNTEAFF. The CDR3 DNA reads as TGTGCCAGCAGCTCACAGGGGGCCCTGAACACTGAAGCTTTCTTT.

CDR3 sequence reads: CASSYLGNRGQPQHF. CDR3 DNA sequence: TGTGCCAGCAGCTACTTGGGAAATAGAGGGCAGCCCCAGCATTTT. This chain uses TRBV5-5 with TRBJ1-5; D is ambiguous. CDR1 SGHKS and CDR2 YYEKEE come from the germline V gene (reference sequence). The CDR3 is 15 amino acids. V lost 3 bases and J 7 bases, leaving 17 bases between the germline ends.

This chain uses TRBV30 with TRBJ2-2; 7 bases fit TRBD2. The ends lost 0 bases at V and 5 bases at J; junction bases unmatched: 6. Germline CDR1 is GTSNPN and CDR2 is SVGIG (reference sequence). The CDR3 contains 15 residues. The CDR3 here is CAWSVGGSETGELFF. In DNA, the CDR3 is TGTGCCTGGAGTGTAGGCGGGAGTGAGACCGGGGAGCTGTTTTTT.

The chain combines TRBV19 with TRBJ1-5; 9 nucleotides align to TRBD1. Germline CDR1 is LNHDA and CDR2 is SQIVND (reference sequence). With V trimmed by 2 bases and J by 4 bases, 3 bases remained unmatched. The CDR3 extends over 15 amino acids. CDR3 DNA sequence: TGTGCCAGTAGTATAATGGGACAGGGTAATCAGCCCCAGCATTTT. Amino acid sequence: CASSIMGQGNQPQHF.

This clone was observed once. This sequence joins TRBV5-6 and TRBJ1-2, with 9 bases aligning to TRBD1. Germline V CDR1 and CDR2: SGHDT, YYEEEE. With V trimmed by 2 bases and J by 7 bases, 6 bases remained unmatched. The length of the CDR3 is 14 residues. The CDR3 coding sequence is TGTGCCAGCAGCTTAAACAGGGGGCTGGGTGGCTACACCTTC. Its protein product is CASSLNRGLGGYTF.

The chain couples TRBV29-1 to TRBJ2-3; maybe TRBD2 (6 bases). The length of the CDR3 is 14 residues. Trimming stripped 1 base from V and 1 base from J, with 9 bases between. From germline, CDR1 is SQVTM and CDR2 ANQGSEA. This CDR3 reads CSVEGGIRTDTQYF. CDR3 nucleotides: TGCAGCGTTGAAGGCGGGATCCGCACAGATACGCAGTATTTT.

This chain connects TRBV2 to TRBJ2-3, with D possibly being TRBD2 (5 bases). The CDR3 has 18 residues. Germline V gene sequence: CDR1 SNHLY, CDR2 FYNNEI. Trimming took 3 bases from V and 6 from J, leaving 25 bases between them. For the CDR3, the DNA is TGTGCCAGCAGTGATTTTGGCGAAGCCGGGGTCGAGGTGGATACGCAGTATTTT. Translating it yields CASSDFGEAGVEVDTQYF.

The chain uses TRBV5-1 and TRBJ2-7; possibly TRBD1 for D (5 bases). Germline V gene data show CDR1 as SGHRS and CDR2 as YFSETQ. The CDR3 is 13 amino acids. Deletions cut 2 bases from V and 7 bases from J, with 13 bases between. The CDR3 DNA is TGCGCCAGCAGCTTCGCAGGGTTAGAGGAGCAGTACTTC. Translating it yields CASSFAGLEEQYF.

The chain recombines TRBV5-4 with TRBJ2-5, with D perhaps TRBD1 (5 bases). Germline V CDR1 and CDR2: SGHNT, YYREEE (reference sequence). This CDR3 spans 13 amino acids. Trimming removed 4 bases from V and 3 bases from J, with 10 bases in between. CDR3 residues: CASSLTEKETQYF. CDR3 nucleotide sequence: TGTGCCAGCAGCCTGACAGAGAAAGAGACCCAGTACTTC.

The chain links TRBV6-5 to TRBJ2-7; D ambiguous. Trimming took 8 bases from V and 4 from J, leaving 12 bases between them. This CDR3 region has 12 residues. Germline values: CDR1 MNHEY, CDR2 SVGAGI. CDR3 nucleotide sequence: TGTGCCAGCTTTAACACCTTTTACGAGCAGTACTTC. This gives the protein CASFNTFYEQYF.